Below are 30 T cell receptor beta chains sequenced from a single sample in a study of human T cells and chemical hapten exposure. TCRdb independently ran MiXCR on the RACE reads; one entry per CDR3 protein. The sample consists of roughly 200,000 distinct CDR3 sequences, around 22% of them appearing once. Time point specified: patch test 1, 2 weeks after DPC sensitization. Stated treatment: therapeutic diphenylcyclopropenone sensitization with weekly scalp DPC. The material was whole blood, obtained in connection with sensitization to the hapten diphenylcyclopropenone (DPC). These receptors all come from a woman between 50 and 59 years old with alopecia areata. Some clones in this sample may be carry-over from other donors' samples.

This clonotype was seen more than once but under ten times. The chain is built from TRBV11-2 and TRBJ2-5; no clear D. This CDR3 is built from 19 residues. V shed 0 bases and J shed 1 base, with 21 bases lying between them. Germline values: CDR1 SGHAT, CDR2 FQNNGV. CDR3 region: CASSLESAPLRWGQETQYF. The DNA of the CDR3 is TGTGCCAGCAGCTTAGAGTCTGCTCCTCTGAGGTGGGGCCAAGAGACCCAGTACTTC.

This sequence joins TRBV6-5 and TRBJ2-7; D possibly matches TRBD1 or TRBD2 (5 bases each). This CDR3 has 15 residues. Germline V lookup: CDR1 MNHEY, CDR2 SVGAGI. V lost 5 bases and J lost 0, with 14 bases in between. CDR3 bases: TGTGCCAGCAGTCCCGTGAGGGGTTCCTCCTACGAGCAGTACTTC. Translation: CASSPVRGSSYEQYF.

This clonotype was detected a few times. This sequence joins TRBV6-6 and TRBJ1-4; D gene unclear. Germline V gene lookup returns CDR1 MNHNY and CDR2 SVGAGI (reference sequence). This CDR3 comprises 11 residues. The V and J ends lost 9 bases and 8 bases respectively, with 10 bases between them. The CDR3 protein is CASGPQEKLFF. The CDR3 DNA follows: TGTGCCAGTGGCCCCCAAGAAAAACTGTTTTTT.

The table lists this clonotype with a few counts. The chain is built from TRBV15 and TRBJ2-1; the D gene is possibly TRBD2 (6 bases). The ends were cut back, 5 bases at V and 5 bases at J, with 13 bases in the middle. The CDR3 totals 14 residues. Germline CDR1 LNHNV, CDR2 YYDKDF (reference sequence). CDR3 region: CATSWTGDHNEQFF. The CDR3 bases are TGTGCCACCAGCTGGACGGGAGACCACAATGAGCAGTTCTTC.

This chain links TRBV4-2 with TRBJ2-7; 11 bases line up with TRBD2. The trim removed 4 bases at V and 0 bases at J, leaving 11 bases unmatched. Per the germline V gene, CDR1 is LGHNA and CDR2 is YNFKEQ. CDR3 length: 18 residues. The CDR3 is CASSLGLAGPPRSYEQYF. The CDR3 nucleotides are TGTGCCAGCAGCCTAGGACTAGCGGGCCCTCCTCGCTCCTACGAGCAGTACTTC.

V is TRBV29-1 and J is TRBJ1-1; D perhaps matches TRBD1 (6 bases). Germline lookup yields CDR1 SQVTM and CDR2 ANQGSEA. The V and J ends lost 7 bases and 1 base respectively, with 13 bases between them. This CDR3 is built from 13 residues. The chain's CDR3 is CSAAGDWNTEAFF. DNA of the CDR3: TGCAGCGCCGCAGGGGATTGGAACACTGAAGCTTTCTTT.

This clonotype was detected once. V gene TRBV24-1 combines with J gene TRBJ1-4; D gene ambiguous. The CDR3 is 13 residues long. Germline loops: CDR1 KGHDR, CDR2 SFDVKD. The V and J ends lost 2 bases and 4 bases respectively, with 4 bases between them. CDR3 loop: CATSDSFNEKLFF. In nucleotides, the CDR3 is TGTGCCACCAGTGATTCATTTAATGAAAAACTGTTTTTT.

The chain combines TRBV7-9 with TRBJ1-4, with D hard to call. V was shortened by 1 base and J by 7 bases, with 4 bases between the two germline ends. The CDR3 has 12 amino acids. CDR1 is SEHNR and CDR2 is FQNEAQ in the germline V gene (reference sequence). The CDR3 spells CASSLGGEKLFF. In DNA, the CDR3 is TGTGCCAGCAGCTTAGGCGGTGAAAAACTGTTTTTT.

This clonotype showed up just a few times. The rearrangement uses TRBV29-1 and TRBJ2-3; 8 nucleotides line up with TRBD2. This CDR3 is 14 amino acids long. Trimming at V came to 4 bases and at J to 1 base, leaving 4 bases not matched to a gene. Germline V gene data show CDR1 as SQVTM and CDR2 as ANQGSEA. CDR3 DNA sequence: TGCAGCGTTGGGAGGCGGGAGGGCACAGATACGCAGTATTTT. Encoded protein: CSVGRREGTDTQYF.

The chain couples TRBV20-1 to TRBJ2-3; 15 nucleotides line up with TRBD2. This CDR3 spans 16 amino acids. Trimming cost V 3 bases and J 4 bases; bases outside gene matches: 5. Germline V CDR1 and CDR2: DFQATT, SNEGSKA (reference sequence). The CDR3 DNA reads as TGCAGTGCTAGGGGGACTAGCGGGAGGCCCGCAGATACGCAGTATTTT. Translated: CSARGTSGRPADTQYF.

This chain connects TRBV25-1 to TRBJ1-1; D perhaps matches TRBD1 (5 bases). Germline loops: CDR1 MGHDK, CDR2 SYGVNS. This CDR3 comprises 13 residues. Trimming shortened V by 5 bases and J by 10 bases, and 17 bases separated the two germline ends. This CDR3 is CASSSAGREVAFF. The CDR3, as DNA: TGTGCCAGCAGTTCGGCGGGGCGCGAGGTAGCTTTCTTT.

The sample holds a few counts of this clonotype. The chain uses TRBV20-1 and TRBJ1-2; 9 positions agree with TRBD1. V lost 6 bases and J lost 7; bases outside the gene matches: 12. Germline CDR1 is DFQATT and CDR2 is SNEGSKA (reference sequence). The CDR3 contains 14 residues. In nucleotides, the CDR3 is TGCAGTGCCATACCGGGACAGGGAACTCCTGGCTACACCTTC. Protein product: CSAIPGQGTPGYTF.

The chain has TRBV20-1 and TRBJ1-1; D is undetermined. Trimming took off 5 bases at V and 7 bases at J, with 11 bases between the two ends. This CDR3 is built from 11 residues. CDR1 and CDR2 from the germline V gene are DFQATT and SNEGSKA (reference sequence). In DNA, the CDR3 is TGCAGTGCTTGGCTGAATTTTGAAGCTTTCTTT. Translation gives CSAWLNFEAFF.

V is TRBV29-1 and J is TRBJ2-5; weak D call: TRBD2 (6 bases). This CDR3 has 14 amino acids. Germline V CDR1 and CDR2: SQVTM, ANQGSEA. V gave up 1 base and J gave up 5 bases, with 14 bases separating them. The CDR3 sequence: CSVEGVAAGETQYF. As DNA, the CDR3 is TGCAGCGTTGAAGGGGTAGCGGCCGGGGAGACCCAGTACTTC.

The CDR3 is CSARPSGRNEQFF. CDR3 in DNA: TGCAGTGCTAGGCCTAGCGGGAGAAATGAGCAGTTCTTC. The chain carries TRBV20-1 and TRBJ2-1; 10 bases map to TRBD2. V lost 3 bases and J lost 7; bases outside the gene matches: 3. The CDR3 spans 13 residues. Germline values: CDR1 DFQATT, CDR2 SNEGSKA (reference sequence).

This chain uses TRBV7-2 with TRBJ2-2, with 10 bases aligning to TRBD1. V shed 4 bases and J 4 bases; nucleotides not matched to a gene: 0. The CDR3 length is 14 residues. The V gene's germline CDR1 is SGHTA and CDR2 FQGNSA. As DNA, the CDR3 is TGTGCCAGCAGCTGGGACAGGGGCACCGGGGAGCTGTTTTTT. This translates into CASSWDRGTGELFF.

This clonotype was observed a few times. The rearrangement uses TRBV29-1 and TRBJ2-2; D ambiguous. Germline V gene sequence: CDR1 SQVTM, CDR2 ANQGSEA. The CDR3 extends over 11 amino acids. Trimming shortened V by 6 bases and J by 6 bases, and 8 bases separated the two germline ends. The CDR3 loop reads CSVKAPGELFF. DNA for the CDR3: TGCAGCGTAAAGGCGCCCGGGGAGCTGTTTTTT.

In this sample, this clonotype turned up many times. V is TRBV12-3 or TRBV12-4 and J is TRBJ1-1; D possibly corresponds to TRBD1 (6 bases). CDR3 length: 15 residues. With 0 bases removed from V and 1 base from J, the gap between germline ends came to 9 bases. CDR3 coding DNA: TGTGCCAGCAGTTTAGCGGGGGCTCGGAACACTGAAGCTTTCTTT. Translating gives CASSLAGARNTEAFF.

For this clonotype: This clone may be a read error of a much larger clone one base away. This chain links TRBV18 with TRBJ1-1, with a weak D call TRBD1 (6 bases). Germline V CDR1 and CDR2: KGHSH, LQKENI. The CDR3 loop spans 14 amino acids. The CDR3 is CASPPGGLDTEAFF. CDR3 in DNA: TGTGCCAGCCCACCGGGGGGGCTGGACACTGAAGCTTTCTTT. Filled out from reference TRBV18 and TRBJ1-1, the complete variable domain reads NAGVMQNPRHLVRRRGQEARLRCSPMKGHSHVYWYRQLPEEGLKFMVYLQKENIIDESGMPKERFSAEFPKEGPSILRIQQVVRGDSAAYFCASPPGGLDTEAFFGQGTRLTVV.

The CDR3 is CASSLLSSGRRNEQYF. In DNA, the CDR3 is TGTGCCAGCAGTTTATTGTCTAGCGGGAGGAGGAACGAGCAGTACTTC. The chain combines TRBV27 with TRBJ2-7; TRBD2 agrees at 11 bases. The ends lost 1 base at V and 5 bases at J; junction bases unmatched: 7. This CDR3 spans 16 amino acids. From germline, CDR1 is MNHEY and CDR2 SMNVEV (reference sequence).

The J gene is TRBJ2-1, the V gene TRBV27, with 9 bases fitting TRBD2. V lost 5 bases and J lost 3; bases outside the gene matches: 8. CDR1 is MNHEY, CDR2 SMNVEV, per germline (reference sequence). The CDR3 length is 16 residues. The CDR3 loop is CASSRRLAAFYNEQFF. CDR3 sequence (DNA): TGTGCCAGCAGTCGCCGACTAGCGGCTTTCTACAATGAGCAGTTCTTC.

This clonotype was seen repeatedly, ten times or more. The chain combines TRBV5-6 with TRBJ2-6, with D tentatively TRBD1 (5 bases). Germline V gene data show CDR1 as SGHDT and CDR2 as YYEEEE. With 4 bases removed from V and 0 bases from J, the gap between germline ends came to 11 bases. The CDR3 has 16 residues. CDR3 in DNA: TGTGCCAGCAGCCCGGACACCTCCTCTGGGGCCAACGTCCTGACTTTC. Amino acid sequence: CASSPDTSSGANVLTF.

The chain recombines TRBV13 with TRBJ1-3; D not resolved. The germline V gene has CDR1 PRHDT and CDR2 FYEKMQ (reference sequence). V was pared by 2 bases and J by 1 base, with 9 bases between. The CDR3 sequence is 15 residues long. Written as DNA, the CDR3 is TGTGCCAGCAGCTTACCTTTAGAGTCTGGAAACACCATATATTTT. It encodes CASSLPLESGNTIYF. The whole variable domain, filled in from reference TRBV13 and TRBJ1-3, reads AAGVIQSPRHLIKEKRETATLKCYPIPRHDTVYWYQQGPGQDPQFLISFYEKMQSDKGSIPDRFSAQQFSDYHSELNMSSLELGDSALYFCASSLPLESGNTIYFGEGSWLTVV.

This clonotype was seen many times. V usage is TRBV25-1 and J usage is TRBJ2-3; 7 bases are a match to TRBD1. CDR1 MGHDK and CDR2 SYGVNS come from the germline V gene. CDR3 length: 14 amino acids. With 4 bases clipped from V and 0 bases from J, the junction kept 1 base outside the gene matches. CDR3 amino acids: CASSVRGSTDTQYF. The CDR3 nucleotides read TGTGCCAGCAGTGTCAGGGGGAGCACAGATACGCAGTATTTT. The complete variable domain, with remaining parts taken from reference TRBV25-1 and TRBJ2-3, reads EADIYQTPRYLVIGTGKKITLECSQTMGHDKMYWYQQDPGMELHLIHYSYGVNSTEKGDLSSESTVSRIRTEHFPLTLESARPSHTSQYLCASSVRGSTDTQYFGPGTRLTVL.

The genes are TRBV25-1 and TRBJ2-3; D is perhaps TRBD2 (6 bases). CDR3 length: 13 amino acids. Deletions cut 4 bases from V and 5 bases from J, with 10 bases between. Germline V gene sequence: CDR1 MGHDK, CDR2 SYGVNS. The CDR3 protein is CASSVWGGDTQYF. CDR3 coding DNA: TGTGCCAGCAGTGTATGGGGAGGAGATACGCAGTATTTT.

In its sample, this clonotype was seen a few times. The chain couples TRBV27 to TRBJ2-3; no definite D call. The CDR3 runs to 14 residues. Germline V CDR1 and CDR2: MNHEY, SMNVEV (reference sequence). V lost 1 base to trimming and J lost 2 bases, with 7 bases between them. CDR3 in DNA: TGTGCCAGCAGTTTATACGGAAACACAGATACGCAGTATTTT. Translation gives CASSLYGNTDTQYF.

This rearrangement joins TRBV24-1 to TRBJ2-3; no definite D call. The CDR3 runs 13 residues. V lost 3 bases and J 2 bases, leaving 5 bases between the germline ends. Germline V lookup: CDR1 KGHDR, CDR2 SFDVKD. The DNA of the CDR3 is TGTGCCACCAGTGATCCCTACACAGATACGCAGTATTTT. Protein product: CATSDPYTDTQYF.

This clonotype was found a few times. V is TRBV5-1 and J is TRBJ1-1, with D perhaps matching TRBD1 (6 bases). Germline V gene data show CDR1 as SGHRS and CDR2 as YFSETQ. The CDR3 length is 17 residues. The V gene lost 2 bases and the J gene lost 0 bases, with 17 bases spanning the gap. For the CDR3, the DNA is TGCGCCAGCAGCTTTGGACAGCCTCTTTCGCTGAACACTGAAGCTTTCTTT. It translates to CASSFGQPLSLNTEAFF.

This chain connects TRBV11-2 to TRBJ1-1; D unclear. Germline CDR1 and CDR2: SGHAT and FQNNGV. The CDR3 spans 14 residues. V lost 3 bases, J lost 7 bases, and 15 bases lay in between. This CDR3 reads CASSFSSGVSEAFF. In DNA, the CDR3 is TGTGCCAGCAGCTTTAGTTCGGGAGTAAGTGAAGCTTTCTTT.

The table lists this clonotype with a few counts. CDR3 sequence reads: CASSLNSVGVTDTQYF. In DNA, the CDR3 is TGCGCCAGCAGCTTGAACTCGGTAGGAGTCACAGATACGCAGTATTTT. The V gene is TRBV5-1, the J gene TRBJ2-3; unclear D gene. The CDR3 covers 16 residues. Between the trimmed V and J ends, which lost 1 base and 2 bases, there was a span of 14 bases. Germline loops: CDR1 SGHRS, CDR2 YFSETQ.